A selection of T cell receptor beta chains follows, all from one sample in a study of OX40 agonist ivuxolimab in advanced cancers. Clones were read by immunoSEQ multiplex PCR, and TCRdb kept only the in-frame ones, dropping some. The sample shows approximately 70,000 clones, roughly 88% of them seen only once. The sample here was CD4+ or CD8+ T cells sorted from blood, taken in a trial of the OX40 agonist ivuxolimab. These receptor sequences come from an adult with an advanced solid tumor such as melanoma, head and neck, liver or kidney cancer. CDR3s leave out the opening cysteine and the closing phenylalanine or tryptophan. The order of the fields is CDR3 protein, V gene, J gene, D gene. The D gene is left open where the match is weak.

cdr3_aa: ASSYSKQLSSYEQY
v_call: TRBV6-5
j_call: TRBJ2-7
d_call: .

cdr3_aa: ASGGEETQY
v_call: TRBV2
j_call: TRBJ2-5
d_call: .

cdr3_aa: AWAGGQKETQY
v_call: TRBV30
j_call: TRBJ2-5
d_call: .

cdr3_aa: ASSEAGRAGDTQY
v_call: TRBV6-1
j_call: TRBJ2-3
d_call: .

cdr3_aa: ASRTTGSGYGYT
v_call: TRBV28
j_call: TRBJ1-2
d_call: .

cdr3_aa: ASSLDLGGRTYT
v_call: TRBV7-8
j_call: TRBJ1-2
d_call: .

cdr3_aa: ASSLRGSSGETQY
v_call: TRBV27
j_call: TRBJ2-5
d_call: .

cdr3_aa: ASSSDRDYGYT
v_call: TRBV5-8
j_call: TRBJ1-2
d_call: .

cdr3_aa: ASSPHLGQETQY
v_call: TRBV11-2
j_call: TRBJ2-5
d_call: .

cdr3_aa: ASSLTASSGNTIY
v_call: TRBV27
j_call: TRBJ1-3
d_call: .

cdr3_aa: ASSVGGTGSHEQY
v_call: TRBV9
j_call: TRBJ2-7
d_call: .

cdr3_aa: ASSPIFTGELF
v_call: TRBV11-2
j_call: TRBJ2-2
d_call: .

cdr3_aa: ASSEVGGQVNGYT
v_call: TRBV6-1
j_call: TRBJ1-2
d_call: TRBD1

cdr3_aa: ASRKRGAQNTEAF
v_call: TRBV19
j_call: TRBJ1-1
d_call: .

cdr3_aa: ASTPGQGWKTQY
v_call: TRBV19
j_call: TRBJ2-5
d_call: TRBD1

cdr3_aa: ASSLGVDYGYT
v_call: TRBV11-1
j_call: TRBJ1-2
d_call: .

cdr3_aa: AWSIGFQETQY
v_call: TRBV30
j_call: TRBJ2-5
d_call: .

cdr3_aa: ASTAETSVTGELF
v_call: TRBV2
j_call: TRBJ2-2
d_call: TRBD2

cdr3_aa: ASSREGKKVYEQY
v_call: TRBV4-1
j_call: TRBJ2-7
d_call: .

cdr3_aa: SARGYNEQF
v_call: TRBV20-1
j_call: TRBJ2-1
d_call: TRBD1

cdr3_aa: ASSGDYQETQY
v_call: TRBV18
j_call: TRBJ2-5
d_call: .

cdr3_aa: ASSPGSAMNTEAF
v_call: TRBV18
j_call: TRBJ1-1
d_call: .

cdr3_aa: ASSPRGGEAF
v_call: TRBV13
j_call: TRBJ1-1
d_call: .

cdr3_aa: ASSVSEQETQY
v_call: TRBV9
j_call: TRBJ2-5
d_call: .

cdr3_aa: ASSEQGGLGYT
v_call: TRBV2
j_call: TRBJ1-2
d_call: .

cdr3_aa: ASQVGDNEQF
v_call: TRBV10-3
j_call: TRBJ2-1
d_call: .

cdr3_aa: ASSAYGTGSGYT
v_call: TRBV9
j_call: TRBJ1-2
d_call: .

cdr3_aa: ASSSPWGNEQY
v_call: TRBV28
j_call: TRBJ2-7
d_call: .

cdr3_aa: ASAVGTGRTDTQY
v_call: TRBV7-3
j_call: TRBJ2-3
d_call: TRBD1

cdr3_aa: ASSFGGSSSYEQY
v_call: TRBV5-1
j_call: TRBJ2-7
d_call: TRBD2

cdr3_aa: ASSLGPPGSTDTQY
v_call: TRBV27
j_call: TRBJ2-3
d_call: .

cdr3_aa: ASSDGQTGSTEAF
v_call: TRBV19
j_call: TRBJ1-1
d_call: .

cdr3_aa: ASSPPEGGNTQY
v_call: TRBV5-1
j_call: TRBJ2-3
d_call: .

cdr3_aa: ASSRTGGGETQY
v_call: TRBV7-9
j_call: TRBJ2-5
d_call: TRBD1

cdr3_aa: ASSQSQGAHEQY
v_call: TRBV6-5
j_call: TRBJ2-7
d_call: TRBD1

cdr3_aa: ASSDRLADTQY
v_call: TRBV6-4
j_call: TRBJ2-3
d_call: .

cdr3_aa: ASSLDSFSGNTIY
v_call: TRBV9
j_call: TRBJ1-3
d_call: .

cdr3_aa: ASSTSGGADTQY
v_call: TRBV19
j_call: TRBJ2-3
d_call: TRBD2